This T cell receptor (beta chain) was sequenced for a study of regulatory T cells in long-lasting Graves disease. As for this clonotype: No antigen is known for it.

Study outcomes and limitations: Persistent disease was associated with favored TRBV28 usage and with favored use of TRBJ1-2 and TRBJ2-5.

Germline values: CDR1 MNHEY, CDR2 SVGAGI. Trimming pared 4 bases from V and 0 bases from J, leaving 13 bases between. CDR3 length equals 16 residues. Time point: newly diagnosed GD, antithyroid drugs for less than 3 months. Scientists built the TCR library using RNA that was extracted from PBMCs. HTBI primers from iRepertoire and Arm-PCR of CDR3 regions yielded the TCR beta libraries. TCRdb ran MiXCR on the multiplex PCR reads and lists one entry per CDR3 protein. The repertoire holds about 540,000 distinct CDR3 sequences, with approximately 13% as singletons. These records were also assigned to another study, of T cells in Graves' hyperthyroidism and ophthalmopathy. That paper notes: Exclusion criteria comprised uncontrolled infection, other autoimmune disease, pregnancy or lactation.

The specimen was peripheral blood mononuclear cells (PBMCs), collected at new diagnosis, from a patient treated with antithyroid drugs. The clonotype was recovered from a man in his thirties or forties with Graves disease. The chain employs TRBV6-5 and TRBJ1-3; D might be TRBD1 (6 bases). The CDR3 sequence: CASSSHRGNSGNTIYF. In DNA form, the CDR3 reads TGTGCCAGCAGTTCCCATAGGGGGAACTCTGGAAACACCATATATTTT.